This T cell receptor beta chain was recovered during a study of molecular identifiers for immune sequencing clone quantification. V was cut by 5 bases and J by 3 bases, with 11 bases left in between. CDR3 size: 13 residues. Germline CDR1 SEHNR, CDR2 FQNEAQ (reference sequence). Each CDR3 protein is one row after TCRdb ran MiXCR on the PCR reads. The sample has approximately 54,000 distinct CDR3 sequences, under 30% seen once. Material: naive CD8+ T cells from blood, with Jurkat cell RNA spiked in. This sample's subset: FACS-sorted CD8+CD4-CCR7+CD45RA+ naive T cells. This rearrangement joins TRBV7-9 to TRBJ2-7; weak D call: TRBD1 (5 bases). This clonotype was obtained from a human donor in good health. Some libraries in this study had Jurkat cell RNA spiked in. The CDR3 region is CASSPDSNYEQYF. CDR3 in DNA: TGTGCCAGCAGCCCTGACAGTAACTACGAGCAGTACTTC. Together with reference TRBV7-9 and TRBJ2-7, the CDR3 gives the full variable domain: DTGVSQNPRHKITKRGQNVTFRCDPISEHNRLYWYRQTLGQGPEFLTYFQNEAQLEKSRLLSDRFSAERPKGSFSTLEIQRTEQGDSAMYLCASSPDSNYEQYFGPGTRLTVT.